This section outlines one TCR beta chain sequence together with its context. This sample is drawn from a study of blood T cell repertoires in COVID-19. At the level of the study: Spain, Italy and the United States supplied samples that represented acute and convalescent COVID-19. PBMCs, B-cell-depleted T cells, or T cells provided the cDNA or gDNA that made up the material.

Per the original data handling: Scientists estimated how many nucleated cells there were by amplifying reference gene primers. The method was immunoSEQ multiplex PCR; TCRdb's version includes in-frame clones alone and lacks a portion of them. Clone size and V and J calls were adopted from that table, with D and trimming inferred from the DNA. This repertoire shows 300,000 to 350,000 clones, approximately 86% found once; its top ten account for roughly 9.9%. Seattle participants joined during active infection and were tracked over time. The sample was peripheral blood. The clonotype was recovered from a man aged 25-45 years with COVID-19, enrolled during active disease.

For the CDR3, the DNA is TGTGCCAGCAGTTTCGGCAGGGCGGATCAGCCCCAGCATTTT. Translated, it gives CASSFGRADQPQHF. The rearrangement uses TRBV27 and TRBJ1-5, with D perhaps matching TRBD1 (5 bases). The CDR3 runs to 14 residues. Trimming removed 3 bases from V and 5 bases from J, with 11 bases in between. Germline CDR1 reads MNHEY; CDR2 reads SMNVEV (reference sequence).